These 15 T cell receptor beta chains originate from one sample sequenced in a study of T cell responses to AZD1222 COVID-19 vaccine. The repertoire was sequenced with immunoSEQ multiplex PCR; TCRdb's copy has only in-frame clones and lacks some. The sample consists of approximately 140,000 clones, more than 90% of them appearing once. This sample comprised peripheral blood, obtained 28 days after the second AZD1222 dose. The receptors were gathered from an adult who received the AZD1222 COVID-19 vaccine.

J is TRBJ2-1 and V is TRBV4-1; D not certain. This CDR3 is built from 11 residues. Germline V lookup: CDR1 MGHRA, CDR2 YSYEKL. Trimming pared 5 bases from V and 5 bases from J, leaving 4 bases between. This CDR3 reads CASSYHNEQFF. The DNA of the CDR3 is TGCGCCAGCAGCTATCACAATGAGCAGTTCTTC.

The chain employs TRBV5-3 and TRBJ2-1, with 12 nucleotides matching TRBD2. TRBV5-3 carries the ORF label, with uncertain function. The CDR3 length is 14 residues. The trim removed 4 bases at V and 10 bases at J, leaving 6 bases unmatched. The CDR3 DNA is TGTGCCAGAAGCCGGACTAGCGGGATCCCCGAGCAGTTCTTC. Its translation is CARSRTSGIPEQFF.

V and J are TRBV10-1 and TRBJ2-2; the D gene is possibly TRBD1 (6 bases). This CDR3 spans 16 amino acids. Germline CDR1 reads WNHNN; CDR2 reads SYGVQD (reference sequence). Trimming stripped 5 bases from V and 1 base from J, with 14 bases between. The CDR3, as DNA: TGCGCCAGCAGTATCCAGCAGACAGGGAACACCGGGGAGCTGTTTTTT. Protein sequence: CASSIQQTGNTGELFF.

The chain joins TRBV27 to TRBJ1-4; perhaps TRBD1 as D (5 bases). From germline, CDR1 is MNHEY and CDR2 SMNVEV (reference sequence). V gave up 4 bases and J gave up 9 bases, with 15 bases separating them. CDR3 length: 14 residues. As DNA, the CDR3 is TGTGCCAGCAGTTCCGGGACTGCCGGGAAAAAACTGTTTTTT. Translated, it gives CASSSGTAGKKLFF.

The J gene is TRBJ1-1, the V gene TRBV2; D call uncertain. CDR1 SNHLY and CDR2 FYNNEI come from the germline V gene. This CDR3 comprises 13 residues. The germline V and J ends were trimmed by 6 bases and 0 bases, with 8 bases remaining between them. CDR3 residues: CASSRDLNTEAFF. As DNA, the CDR3 is TGTGCCAGCAGCCGAGACCTGAACACTGAAGCTTTCTTT.

The rearrangement uses TRBV19 and TRBJ1-1; 10 bases agree with TRBD1. Germline V CDR1 and CDR2: LNHDA, SQIVND (reference sequence). The CDR3 runs to 16 residues. V lost 4 bases, J lost 4 bases, and 9 bases stayed unmatched. The DNA for the CDR3 is TGTGCCAGTAGTAGACAGCCCGGGACAGGGGCCACTGAAGCTTTCTTT. Amino acids: CASSRQPGTGATEAFF.

The CDR3 coding sequence is TGCAGCGTCAAACTCGGGATGTATGGCTACACCTTC. This gives the protein CSVKLGMYGYTF. This chain links TRBV29-1 with TRBJ1-2; D is uncertain. V was cut by 6 bases and J by 5 bases, with 13 bases left in between. The CDR3 has 12 amino acids. CDR1 and CDR2 from the germline V gene are SQVTM and ANQGSEA. Variable domain in full (rest from reference TRBV29-1 and TRBJ1-2): SAVISQKPSRDICQRGTSLTIQCQVDSQVTMMFWYRQQPGQSLTLIATANQGSEATYESGFVIDKFPISRPNLTFSTLTVSNMSPEDSSIYLCSVKLGMYGYTFGSGTRLTVV.

V gene TRBV25-1 combines with J gene TRBJ1-4; D not resolved. V was trimmed by 0 bases and J by 8 bases, leaving 13 bases between them. This CDR3 is 15 amino acids long. Germline CDR1 is MGHDK and CDR2 is SYGVNS. CDR3 DNA sequence: TGTGCCAGCAGTGAATATAGGAGAAGAGGGGAAAAACTGTTTTTT. Translating it yields CASSEYRRRGEKLFF.

V usage is TRBV5-1 and J usage is TRBJ2-7; D possibly corresponds to TRBD1 (5 bases). Germline CDR1 reads SGHRS; CDR2 reads YFSETQ. This CDR3 spans 13 amino acids. V lost 4 bases and J lost 3, with 11 bases in between. The CDR3 spells CASSDGAGYEQYV. CDR3 nucleotides: TGCGCCAGCAGCGATGGGGCAGGCTACGAGCAGTACGTC.

V usage is TRBV12-3 or TRBV12-4 and J usage is TRBJ2-5; weak D call: TRBD2 (5 bases). There are 13 residues in the CDR3. Between the trimmed V and J ends, which lost 6 bases and 4 bases, there was a span of 12 bases. CDR3 nucleotide sequence: TGTGCCAGCAGCCCGGGGAACTTAGAGACCCAGTACTTC. Amino acid sequence: CASSPGNLETQYF.

The chain has TRBV14 and TRBJ1-2, with TRBD1 matching over 8 bases. The V segment lost 1 base and the J segment 7 bases; nucleotides outside the gene matches: 5. This CDR3 has 14 residues. Germline-derived CDR1 and CDR2 are SGHDN and FVKESK. The CDR3 protein is CASSQAGGAGGYTF. In nucleotides, the CDR3 is TGTGCCAGCAGCCAAGCAGGGGGCGCGGGTGGCTACACCTTC.

V usage is TRBV6-1 and J usage is TRBJ1-6; D is possibly TRBD1 (5 bases). This CDR3 comprises 15 residues. Germline CDR1 MNHNS, CDR2 SASEGT. V lost 1 base to trimming and J lost 2 bases, with 6 bases between them. The CDR3 reads CASSEEGTYNSPLHF. DNA for the CDR3: TGTGCCAGCAGTGAAGAGGGGACCTATAATTCACCCCTCCACTTT.

The rearrangement uses TRBV6-2 or TRBV6-3 and TRBJ2-3; 12 bases fit TRBD2. Germline trimming cut 2 bases from V and 4 bases from J; bases unmatched to any gene: 7. The CDR3 is 17 residues long. CDR1 and CDR2 from the germline V gene are MNHEY and SVGEGT. In DNA form, the CDR3 reads TGTGCCAGCAGTTACACGACTAGCGGGAGATGGTCAGATACGCAGTATTTT. Translation: CASSYTTSGRWSDTQYF.

The chain links TRBV24-1 to TRBJ1-5, with 7 bases identical to TRBD1. This CDR3 is 15 amino acids long. From germline, CDR1 is KGHDR and CDR2 SFDVKD. Losses at the gene ends were 3 bases for V and 5 bases for J; bases not matched to a gene: 6. CDR3 nucleotide sequence: TGTGCCACCAGTGATGCGGGACAGCGCCATCAGCCCCAGCATTTT. Its protein is CATSDAGQRHQPQHF.

In its sample, this clone was seen a few times. The chain joins TRBV7-2 to TRBJ1-1; no firm D call. Germline-derived CDR1 and CDR2 are SGHTA and FQGNSA. V was clipped by 5 bases and J by 1 base, with 8 bases between them. This CDR3 is 13 amino acids long. The CDR3 bases are TGTGCCAGCAGCGTACAGAAGAACACTGAAGCTTTCTTT. This codes for CASSVQKNTEAFF.